The 2 T cell receptor beta chains below were found in one sample sequenced in a study of early T cells in non-severe SARS-CoV-2 infection. TCRdb re-analysed the 5' RACE reads in MiXCR, keeping a single row per CDR3 protein. Of 85,000 to 100,000 distinct CDR3 sequences listed, approximately 11% are singletons. The sequencing input was whole blood. The receptors come from an adult who was a healthcare worker with PCR-confirmed SARS-CoV-2 infection or an uninfected control (not recorded which).

There are a few counts of this clonotype. The V and J genes are TRBV6-5 and TRBJ2-7, with D possibly matching TRBD1 (6 bases). Per germline, CDR1 MNHEY and CDR2 SVGAGI. The CDR3 contains 11 residues. V was shortened by 5 bases and J by 7 bases, with 9 bases between the two germline ends. CDR3 in amino acids: CASSQGREQYF. The CDR3 coding sequence is TGTGCCAGCAGTCAGGGGCGGGAGCAGTACTTC.

In its sample, this clonotype was seen a few times. The chain joins TRBV5-1 to TRBJ2-2; 8 positions match TRBD1. Germline CDR1 reads SGHRS; CDR2 reads YFSETQ. Losses at the gene ends were 5 bases for V and 5 bases for J; bases not matched to a gene: 8. There are 15 residues in the CDR3. The CDR3 bases are TGCGCCAGCAGAAAAGGACAGGGAGAGACCGGGGAGCTGTTTTTT. The encoded protein is CASRKGQGETGELFF.